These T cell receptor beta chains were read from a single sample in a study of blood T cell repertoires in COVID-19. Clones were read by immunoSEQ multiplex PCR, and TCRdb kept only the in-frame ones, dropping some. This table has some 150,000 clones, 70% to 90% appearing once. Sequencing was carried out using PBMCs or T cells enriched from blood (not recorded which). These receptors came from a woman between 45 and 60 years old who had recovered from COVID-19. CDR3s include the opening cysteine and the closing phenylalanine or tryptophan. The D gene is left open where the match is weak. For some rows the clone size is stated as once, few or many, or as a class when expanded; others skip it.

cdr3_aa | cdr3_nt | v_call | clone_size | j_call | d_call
CASGRDRSNYGYTF | TGTGCCAGCGGGAGGGACAGGAGCAACTATGGCTACACCTTC | TRBV7-2 | . | TRBJ1-2 | TRBD1
CASSLSPSGSYGYTF | TGTGCCAGCAGCTTAAGCCCGTCAGGCAGCTATGGCTACACCTTC | TRBV13 | . | TRBJ1-2 | .
CASSQGLTGKRADTQYF | TGCGCCAGCAGCCAAGGACTGACAGGGAAGAGGGCAGATACGCAGTATTTT | TRBV4-1 | . | TRBJ2-3 | TRBD1
CASSPLGRGDSPLHF | TGTGCCAGCAGCCCCCTTGGACGGGGGGATTCACCCCTCCACTTT | TRBV4-2 | once | TRBJ1-6 | .
CASRGVALLGNTIYF | TGTGCCAGCAGGGGAGTAGCCCTCTTGGGAAACACCATATATTTT | TRBV2 | . | TRBJ1-3 | .
CAWSVRGGSLNSPLHF | TGTGCCTGGAGTGTACGCGGGGGCTCCCTCAATTCACCCCTCCACTTT | TRBV30 | few | TRBJ1-6 | .
CASRTLGQGAGSDYTF | TGTGCCAGCAGGACATTAGGACAGGGGGCCGGTAGTGACTACACCTTC | TRBV28 | . | TRBJ1-2 | TRBD1
CASSPSGSGPDTQYF | TGTGCCAGCAGTCCAAGCGGGAGTGGGCCAGATACGCAGTATTTT | TRBV2 | . | TRBJ2-3 | TRBD2
CASSWGQLNTGELFF | TGTGCCAGCAGCTGGGGGCAGTTAAACACCGGGGAGCTGTTTTTT | TRBV28 | . | TRBJ2-2 | .
CASSEPYYGYTF | TGTGCCAGCAGTGAACCATACTATGGCTACACCTTC | TRBV6-1 | . | TRBJ1-2 | .
CASSYEQGNNSPLHF | TGTGCCAGCAGTTATGAACAGGGAAACAATTCACCCCTCCACTTT | TRBV6-5 | . | TRBJ1-6 | .
CASSLSLIDYRGTEAFF | TGTGCCAGCAGTCTCTCCCTCATAGACTACCGTGGGACTGAAGCTTTCTTT | TRBV14 | . | TRBJ1-1 | .
CATTLGGGEINEQFF | TGTGCCACGACCCTAGGCGGAGGGGAAATTAATGAGCAGTTCTTC | TRBV6-5 | . | TRBJ2-1 | .
CASSYRDRGPQHF | TGTGCCAGCAGCTACCGGGACAGGGGGCCCCAGCATTTT | TRBV7-3 | . | TRBJ1-5 | TRBD1
CASSLGTSGETQYF | TGCGCCAGCAGTCTCGGGACTAGTGGGGAGACCCAGTACTTC | TRBV10-2 | . | TRBJ2-5 | TRBD2
CASSLQGKETQYF | TGTGCCAGCAGCTTACAGGGAAAAGAGACCCAGTACTTC | TRBV7-3 | . | TRBJ2-5 | .
CASNSVGSNTEAFF | TGTGCCAGCAATTCCGTTGGGAGTAACACTGAAGCTTTCTTT | TRBV6-5 | . | TRBJ1-1 | .
CASSFGRQPQHF | TGTGCCAGCAGTTTTGGGCGCCAGCCCCAGCATTTT | TRBV12-3/TRBV12-4 | few | TRBJ1-5 | .
CASSETPPGQGSEQFF | TGCGCCAGCAGTGAGACCCCCCCGGGACAGGGGTCTGAGCAGTTCTTC | TRBV10-2 | . | TRBJ2-1 | TRBD1
CASSLEGTGGYGYTF | TGCGCCAGCAGCTTGGAGGGAACAGGGGGCTATGGCTACACCTTC | TRBV5-1 | . | TRBJ1-2 | TRBD1
CASSPYRGRQPQHF | TGTGCCAGCAGTCCCTACAGGGGCCGGCAGCCCCAGCATTTT | TRBV28 | . | TRBJ1-5 | TRBD1
CASSIPRGNTEAFF | TGTGCCAGTAGTATCCCCAGGGGGAACACTGAAGCTTTCTTT | TRBV19 | . | TRBJ1-1 | .
CASSFQGRNTGELFF | TGTGCCAGCAGCTTCCAGGGCAGGAACACCGGGGAGCTGTTTTTT | TRBV7-3 | . | TRBJ2-2 | .
CASRGEGVGGNTIYF | TGTGCCAGCAGAGGAGAGGGGGTTGGTGGAAACACCATATATTTT | TRBV2 | . | TRBJ1-3 | .
CASVDRGYGYTF | TGTGCCAGCGTGGACAGGGGGTATGGCTACACCTTC | TRBV28 | . | TRBJ1-2 | TRBD1
CASDFSGGQGIGEQFF | TGTGCCAGCGACTTTTCGGGGGGACAGGGAATCGGTGAGCAGTTCTTC | TRBV27 | . | TRBJ2-1 | TRBD1
CASSLQGGAFGRGYTF | TGTGCCAGCAGTTTACAAGGGGGCGCCTTCGGACGCGGCTACACCTTC | TRBV27 | . | TRBJ1-2 | TRBD1
CASSPGQALHF | TGTGCCAGCAGCCCAGGACAGGCCCTCCACTTT | TRBV7-2 | . | TRBJ1-6 | TRBD1
CAWSGGIESGYTF | TGTGCCTGGAGTGGCGGAATTGAAAGTGGCTACACCTTC | TRBV30 | . | TRBJ1-2 | .
CASSLVGQGEYGYTF | TGTGCCAGCAGCTTAGTCGGGCAGGGGGAGTATGGCTACACCTTC | TRBV7-9 | . | TRBJ1-2 | TRBD1
CAWRPQGYGYTF | TGTGCCTGGAGGCCCCAGGGATATGGCTACACCTTC | TRBV30 | . | TRBJ1-2 | .
CACTKTGGGLDTQYF | TGTGCCTGCACGAAGACAGGGGGCGGGTTAGATACGCAGTATTTT | TRBV30 | . | TRBJ2-3 | TRBD1
CASSREARIRETQYF | TGCGCCAGCAGCCGGGAGGCGAGGATCCGAGAGACCCAGTACTTC | TRBV4-1 | . | TRBJ2-5 | .
CASSQEGLAGGGETQYF | TGCGCCAGCAGCCAAGAGGGCTTAGCGGGAGGGGGAGAGACCCAGTACTTC | TRBV4-1 | few | TRBJ2-5 | TRBD2
CASSLAGTGLDTQYF | TGTGCCAGCAGCTTGGCCGGGACAGGATTAGATACGCAGTATTTT | TRBV5-5 | . | TRBJ2-3 | TRBD1
CASSQDRNGGDTDTQYF | TGTGCCAGCAGCCAAGATCGGAACGGGGGGGACACAGATACGCAGTATTTT | TRBV4-2 | . | TRBJ2-3 | TRBD2
CASSYEENTEAFF | TGTGCCAGCAGCTACGAGGAGAACACTGAAGCTTTCTTT | TRBV11-3 | . | TRBJ1-1 | .